Presented here are 8 T cell receptor beta chains from one specimen sequenced in a study of shared clonotypes between healthy human individuals. Sequencing used immunoSEQ multiplex PCR; TCRdb keeps in-frame clones, though not all of them. The sample has over 2 million clones; 95% are singletons. The sample was naive CD4+ T cells sorted from blood. Subset of the sample: CD45RA+ positively selected. All receptors come from a man younger than 30 in good health.

Of note for this clone: Other DNA sequences from this sample encode an identical CDR3 as well. CDR3 residues: CASSYGGREQYF. The CDR3 DNA reads TGTGCCAGCAGTTATGGGGGTCGGGAGCAGTACTTC. This rearrangement joins TRBV6-5 to TRBJ2-7, with D perhaps TRBD1 or TRBD2 (5 bases each). In germline, CDR1 is MNHEY, CDR2 SVGAGI. The CDR3 consists of 12 residues. V was shortened by 3 bases and J by 7 bases, with 10 bases between the two germline ends.

V is TRBV7-3 and J is TRBJ2-7; TRBD2 is a possible D gene (6 bases). V gave up 5 bases and J gave up 6 bases, with 14 bases separating them. CDR3 length: 13 residues. Germline CDR1 SGHTA, CDR2 FQGTGA. CDR3 loop: CASSPTGVGEQYF. The CDR3 nucleotides are TGTGCCAGCAGCCCAACGGGGGTAGGCGAGCAGTACTTC. Variable domain in full (rest from reference TRBV7-3 and TRBJ2-7): GAGVSQTPSNKVTEKGKYVELRCDPISGHTALYWYRQSLGQGPEFLIYFQGTGAADDSGLPNDRFFAVRPEGSVSTLKIQRTERGDSAVYLCASSPTGVGEQYFGPGTRLTVT.

The gene calls are TRBV7-9 and TRBJ2-1; the D call may be TRBD1 or TRBD2 (5 bases each). Deletions cut 3 bases from V and 5 bases from J, with 17 bases between. Germline CDR1 SEHNR, CDR2 FQNEAQ (reference sequence). The CDR3 is made up of 16 amino acids. As DNA, the CDR3 is TGTGCCAGCAGCTTCACCAACGCCGGGGCCGACAATGAGCAGTTCTTC. Translation gives CASSFTNAGADNEQFF.

V usage is TRBV7-8 and J usage is TRBJ2-7; 9 nucleotides line up with TRBD2. The CDR3 is made up of 19 amino acids. The V and J ends lost 3 bases and 4 bases, in that order; junction bases with no gene match: 19. Looked up from germline, CDR1 is SGHVS and CDR2 is FQNEAQ. The CDR3 DNA reads TGTGCCAGCAGCTTTTTGGTGGGACTAGCTCCCGGAACCCTATACGAGCAGTACTTC. This gives the protein CASSFLVGLAPGTLYEQYF.

A note on this clone: The identical CDR3 is also encoded by other nucleotide sequences in the sample. The V and J genes are TRBV5-1 and TRBJ2-7; D might be TRBD1 (5 bases). Trimming left V 3 bases short and J 4 bases short, with 11 bases between. Germline V gene sequence: CDR1 SGHRS, CDR2 YFSETQ. The CDR3 is 13 amino acids. This CDR3 reads CASSWGVLYEQYF. The CDR3 region has the DNA TGCGCCAGCAGCTGGGGCGTACTATACGAGCAGTACTTC.

This sequence joins TRBV7-2 and TRBJ1-5, with D perhaps matching TRBD1 (6 bases). The CDR3 is 15 residues long. The germline CDR1 and CDR2 sequences are SGHTA and FQGNSA. Deletions cut 4 bases from V and 1 base from J, with 11 bases between. CDR3 DNA: TGTGCCAGCAGCTCGGGGGGGGCGAGCAATCAGCCCCAGCATTTT. Protein sequence: CASSSGGASNQPQHF.

The CDR3 sequence: CASRPGQGADTQYF. The CDR3 DNA is TGTGCCAGTAGGCCGGGACAGGGGGCAGATACGCAGTATTTT. The chain combines TRBV19 with TRBJ2-3, with TRBD1 identical over 11 bases. Trimming cost V 6 bases and J 4 bases; bases outside gene matches: 3. The germline gives CDR1 LNHDA, CDR2 SQIVND (reference sequence). CDR3 size: 14 residues.

The chain employs TRBV2 and TRBJ2-7, with 7 bases fitting TRBD1. Losses at the gene ends were 6 bases for V and 3 bases for J; bases not matched to a gene: 8. The CDR3 extends over 14 amino acids. CDR1 and CDR2 from the germline V gene are SNHLY and FYNNEI. The CDR3 bases are TGTGCCAGCAGAATCGACAGGGCATACTACGAGCAGTACTTC. Translated: CASRIDRAYYEQYF.